The clone carrying this TCR beta chain was observed a few times. Molecular barcoding with unique molecular identifiers was used for the TCRbeta library. Each CDR3 protein is one row after TCRdb ran MiXCR on the PCR reads. The profile shows hundreds of thousands of distinct CDR3 sequences, 32% of them singletons. The ends lost 2 bases at V and 0 bases at J; junction bases unmatched: 6. The CDR3 has 15 residues. The germline V gene encodes CDR1 DFQATT and CDR2 SNEGSKA (reference sequence). These data originate in a study of T-cell reconstitution after alpha-beta-depleted transplantation in children. The chain recombines TRBV20-1 with TRBJ2-7; TRBD1 matches at 8 bases. Sequences were derived from PBMCs from the stem cell graft donor, sampled from the stem cell graft. This clonotype was obtained from a human donor who donated a stem cell graft to a child with aplastic anemia. The CDR3 loop is CSARPGTGRSYEQYF. The DNA of the CDR3 is TGCAGTGCTAGACCCGGGACAGGACGCTCCTACGAGCAGTACTTC.